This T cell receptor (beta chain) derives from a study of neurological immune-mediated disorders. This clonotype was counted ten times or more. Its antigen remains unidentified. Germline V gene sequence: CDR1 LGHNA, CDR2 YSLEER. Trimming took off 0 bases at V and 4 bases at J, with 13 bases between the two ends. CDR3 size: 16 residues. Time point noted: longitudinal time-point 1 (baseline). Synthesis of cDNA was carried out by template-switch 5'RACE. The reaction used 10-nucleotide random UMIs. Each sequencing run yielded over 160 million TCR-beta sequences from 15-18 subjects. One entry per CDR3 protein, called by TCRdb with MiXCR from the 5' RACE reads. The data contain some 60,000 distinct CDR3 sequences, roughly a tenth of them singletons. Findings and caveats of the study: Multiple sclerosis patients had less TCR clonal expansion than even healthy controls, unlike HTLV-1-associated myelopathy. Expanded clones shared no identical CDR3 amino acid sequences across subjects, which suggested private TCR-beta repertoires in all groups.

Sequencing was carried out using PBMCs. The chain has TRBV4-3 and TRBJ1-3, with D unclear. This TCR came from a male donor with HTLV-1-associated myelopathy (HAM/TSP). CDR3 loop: CASSQDRLIRGNTIYF. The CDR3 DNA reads TGCGCCAGCAGCCAAGATAGACTCATAAGGGGAAACACCATATATTTT.